A single sample gave rise to the 4 T cell receptor beta chains below, sequenced in a study of blood T cells in healthy people across ages. The second PCR ran roughly 6 to 11 cycles with a sample-barcoded 5' primer and J-beta primers. MiXCR was run by TCRdb on the 5' RACE reads, yielding one entry per CDR3 protein. Among around 970,000 distinct CDR3 sequences, 51% were seen once, and the ten largest hold roughly 23%. The sequenced sample consisted of blood. Receptors originate from a woman aged 60-70 years in good health.

The V and J genes are TRBV2 and TRBJ2-5; 9 nucleotides agree with TRBD2. Germline V gene lookup returns CDR1 SNHLY and CDR2 FYNNEI. J was trimmed by 5 bases and V by 5 bases; bases with no gene match: 6. The CDR3 loop spans 14 amino acids. The DNA of the CDR3 is TGTGCCAGCAGTTCTAGCGGGAAGACTGAGACCCAGTACTTC. It yields the protein CASSSSGKTETQYF.

The chain couples TRBV30 to TRBJ2-7; 9 positions agree with TRBD1. The germline V gene has CDR1 GTSNPN and CDR2 SVGIG (reference sequence). This CDR3 contains 13 residues. J gave up 2 bases and V 3 bases, and 2 bases lay outside the gene matches. CDR3 sequence (DNA): TGTGCCTGGAGCGGGGACAGGGCCTACGAGCAGTACTTC. Residues: CAWSGDRAYEQYF.

The chain links TRBV18 to TRBJ2-5; 8 bases are shared with TRBD1. The V gene's germline CDR1 is KGHSH and CDR2 LQKENI. J gave up 2 bases and V 6 bases, and 11 bases lay outside the gene matches. This CDR3 is built from 16 residues. CDR3: CASSSQGALGQETQYF. The CDR3 DNA follows: TGTGCCAGCTCGTCGCAGGGGGCGTTGGGGCAAGAGACCCAGTACTTC.

V is TRBV10-2 and J is TRBJ1-2; TRBD1 aligns across 8 bases. Trimming at V came to 6 bases and at J to 3 bases, leaving 6 bases not matched to a gene. This CDR3 is built from 14 residues. CDR1 and CDR2 from the germline V gene are WSHSY and SAAADI. The CDR3 region has the DNA TGCGCCAGCAGAGAGACAGGGGCGGACTATGGCTACACCTTC. Encoded protein: CASRETGADYGYTF.